This T cell receptor beta chain was captured by sequencing in a study of cytomegalovirus exposure and HLA in healthy donors. Findings and caveats of the study: With later analysis, a missense DCLRE1C variant became linked to TCR beta V- and J-gene trimming.

CDR1 is SGHNT and CDR2 is YYREEE in the germline V gene (reference sequence). The CDR3 extends over 16 amino acids. The ends lost 4 bases at V and 2 bases at J; junction bases unmatched: 7. Concerning this clone itself: Its antigen is unknown.

PCR used 60 Vbeta primers and 13 Jbeta primers. Clones were read by immunoSEQ multiplex PCR, and TCRdb kept only the in-frame ones, dropping some. Of approximately 160,000 clones listed, 65% to 90% are singletons. The rearrangement joins TRBV5-4 to TRBJ2-2; 8 bases align to TRBD2. The sequence came from a human donor in good health. Sample: PBMCs. CDR3 nucleotides: TGTGCCAGCAGCGCCGATAGCGGGGCCAACACCGGGGAGCTGTTTTTT. Protein: CASSADSGANTGELFF.